The 29 T cell receptor beta chains in this list originate from one sample, sequenced in a study of cytomegalovirus exposure and HLA in healthy donors (dated by TCRdb to 2017 to 2019). Library preparation used the immunoSEQ multiplex PCR assay. What TCRdb holds here is the immuneACCESS table cut down to in-frame rearrangements. Part of the clones is not present; checked against another copy, under half of the missing clones reflect an unresolved V gene, and the others are unexplained. The sample records some 120,000 clones, roughly 84% of which are singletons. The top ten hold about 2% of the sample. The sequenced material came from PBMCs. Receptors originate from a woman in her 30s in good health and CMV-seronegative.

The rearrangement joins TRBV2 to TRBJ2-3; TRBD2 agrees at 7 bases. V trimming: 9 bases; J trimming: 4 bases; junction bases outside the gene matches: 10. Germline CDR1 reads SNHLY; CDR2 reads FYNNEI. There are 14 residues in the CDR3. This chain's CDR3 is CASGASGISDTQYF. The CDR3 DNA follows: TGTGCCAGTGGAGCTAGCGGTATCTCAGATACGCAGTATTTT.

A note on this clone: The sample carries other DNA sequences with the same CDR3. The rearrangement joins TRBV28 to TRBJ1-5; no clear D gene. The length of the CDR3 is 14 residues. Germline CDR1 MDHEN, CDR2 SYDVKM. Deletions cut 3 bases from V and 2 bases from J, with 8 bases between. The CDR3 sequence is CASSLMGGNQPQHF. The CDR3 bases are TGTGCCAGCAGTTTGATGGGAGGCAATCAGCCCCAGCATTTT.

The chain links TRBV7-2 to TRBJ2-3; 12 bases match TRBD2. The CDR3 is 16 residues long. The V and J ends lost 6 bases and 1 base, in that order; junction bases with no gene match: 5. Germline lookup yields CDR1 SGHTA and CDR2 FQGNSA. DNA for the CDR3: TGTGCCAGCAGTTCCCCTAGCGGGGGGGGCACAGATACGCAGTATTTT. This translates into CASSSPSGGGTDTQYF.

The chain recombines TRBV5-1 with TRBJ1-4; possible D gene TRBD1, 5 bases. The CDR3 is 14 residues long. CDR1 is SGHRS and CDR2 is YFSETQ in the germline V gene. V gave up 2 bases and J gave up 4 bases, with 9 bases separating them. DNA for the CDR3: TGCGCCAGCAGCTTACGACAGATTAATGAAAAACTGTTTTTT. Translated, it gives CASSLRQINEKLFF.

The chain links TRBV5-6 to TRBJ1-5; possible D gene TRBD1, 5 bases. This CDR3 region has 16 residues. V lost 1 base, J lost 2 bases, and 13 bases lay in between. Germline lookup yields CDR1 SGHDT and CDR2 YYEEEE. The CDR3 sequence is CASSLLGEGGNQPQHF. CDR3 bases: TGTGCCAGCAGCTTGCTAGGGGAGGGTGGCAATCAGCCCCAGCATTTT.

This rearrangement joins TRBV19 to TRBJ2-4; TRBD2 agrees at 7 bases. Germline V gene data show CDR1 as LNHDA and CDR2 as SQIVND (reference sequence). J was trimmed by 7 bases and V by 1 base; bases with no gene match: 1. This CDR3 contains 13 residues. CDR3 DNA: TGTGCCAGTAGTATAGGGGAGGGGAACATTCAGTACTTC. It specifies CASSIGEGNIQYF.

The V gene is TRBV10-3, the J gene TRBJ2-5; 7 positions match TRBD2. V shed 4 bases, J shed 4 bases, and the junction held 3 bases outside the gene matches. Per germline, CDR1 ENHRY and CDR2 SYGVKD. The CDR3 is 13 amino acids. The chain's CDR3 is CAISAGGGETQYF. The CDR3 DNA reads as TGTGCCATCAGTGCCGGCGGGGGAGAGACCCAGTACTTC.

V usage is TRBV7-6 and J usage is TRBJ2-7; 15 bases are shared with TRBD2. Germline trimming cut 5 bases from V and 7 bases from J; bases unmatched to any gene: 6. Per germline, CDR1 SGHVS and CDR2 FNYEAQ. This CDR3 spans 15 amino acids. CDR3 sequence (DNA): TGTGCCAGCAGCCGGACTAGCGGGGGGGTAGGGGAGCAGTACTTC. This translates into CASSRTSGGVGEQYF.

The V and J genes are TRBV11-3 and TRBJ1-4; a weak D match, TRBD1 (5 bases). CDR3 size: 18 residues. CDR1 and CDR2 from the germline V gene are SGHNT and YENEEA. V lost 4 bases to trimming and J lost 4 bases, with 22 bases between them. In nucleotides, the CDR3 is TGTGCCAGCAGCTCCACCGGGGGGAAGGTCGGGCTTAATGAAAAACTGTTTTTT. This gives the protein CASSSTGGKVGLNEKLFF. Looking up the rest from reference TRBV11-3 and TRBJ1-4 gives the full variable domain: EAGVVQSPRYKIIEKKQPVAFWCNPISGHNTLYWYLQNLGQGPELLIRYENEEAVDDSQLPKDRFSAERLKGVDSTLKIQPAELGDSAVYLCASSSTGGKVGLNEKLFFGSGTQLSVL.

The V and J genes are TRBV2 and TRBJ2-3; D uncertain. Germline lookup yields CDR1 SNHLY and CDR2 FYNNEI. Trimming stripped 3 bases from V and 3 bases from J, with 4 bases between. The CDR3 spans 12 residues. CDR3 DNA: TGTGCCAGCAGTGAGGAGACAGATACGCAGTATTTT. As protein: CASSEETDTQYF.

The genes are TRBV5-4 and TRBJ2-5, with 10 bases identical to TRBD1. The CDR3 is made up of 15 amino acids. V lost 4 bases, J lost 2 bases, and 5 bases stayed unmatched. Germline values: CDR1 SGHNT, CDR2 YYREEE (reference sequence). The CDR3 protein is CASSRDRGGQETQYF. DNA of the CDR3: TGTGCCAGCAGCCGGGACAGGGGAGGGCAAGAGACCCAGTACTTC.

CDR3 in DNA: TGTGCCAGCAGCCCCGGGAGGACAGGGGTTCGGTCACCCCTCCACTTT. Translated, it gives CASSPGRTGVRSPLHF. The chain links TRBV27 to TRBJ1-6, with TRBD1 identical over 9 bases. V shed 6 bases and J 10 bases; nucleotides not matched to a gene: 13. The CDR3 extends over 16 amino acids. Germline CDR1 MNHEY, CDR2 SMNVEV (reference sequence).

The V and J genes are TRBV9 and TRBJ2-3, with 11 bases matching TRBD2. In germline, CDR1 is SGDLS, CDR2 YYNGEE. Germline trimming cut 4 bases from V and 2 bases from J; bases unmatched to any gene: 6. The CDR3 length is 16 residues. Here the CDR3 reads CASSPLAGGLTDTQYF. CDR3 in DNA: TGTGCCAGCAGCCCGCTAGCGGGGGGACTCACAGATACGCAGTATTTT. Combining the CDR3 with reference TRBV9 and TRBJ2-3 gives the whole variable domain DSGVTQTPKHLITATGQRVTLRCSPRSGDLSVYWYQQSLDQGLQFLIQYYNGEERAKGNILERFSAQQFPDLHSELNLSSLELGDSALYFCASSPLAGGLTDTQYFGPGTRLTVL.

The chain combines TRBV2 with TRBJ1-5, with a possible D match to TRBD1 (5 bases). Looked up from germline, CDR1 is SNHLY and CDR2 is FYNNEI. Trimming cost V 5 bases and J 9 bases, with 26 bases left between them. CDR3 size: 17 residues. The CDR3 DNA reads as TGTGCCAGCAGTCGCGGGAAGGGACGCTCTGGGGTGGGGCCCCAGCATTTT. This translates into CASSRGKGRSGVGPQHF.

This chain connects TRBV15 to TRBJ2-5, with TRBD1 identical over 8 bases. This CDR3 has 15 amino acids. The trim removed 0 bases at V and 6 bases at J, leaving 6 bases unmatched. Germline V lookup: CDR1 LNHNV, CDR2 YYDKDF (reference sequence). The CDR3 region is CATSRDRGQGQTQYF. The CDR3, as DNA: TGTGCCACCAGCAGAGATCGTGGACAGGGACAGACCCAGTACTTC.

Written as DNA, the CDR3 is TGTGCCAGCAGCGCGGACAGGATTGAAGCTTTCTTT. Residues: CASSADRIEAFF. This rearrangement joins TRBV7-2 to TRBJ1-1; TRBD1 aligns across 7 bases. This CDR3 has 12 amino acids. Trimming removed 5 bases from V and 7 bases from J; junction bases left unmatched: 4. Germline assignment: CDR1 SGHTA and CDR2 FQGNSA.

The chain combines TRBV27 with TRBJ2-1; 7 bases match TRBD2. Germline CDR1 MNHEY, CDR2 SMNVEV (reference sequence). The CDR3 is 14 amino acids. Trimming removed 2 bases from V and 3 bases from J; junction bases left unmatched: 1. The CDR3 region is CASSLTSVYNEQFF. Here the CDR3 DNA reads TGTGCCAGCAGTTTAACTAGCGTCTACAATGAGCAGTTCTTC.

This clone was observed a single time. V gene TRBV5-1 combines with J gene TRBJ1-2; 10 positions agree with TRBD1. Looked up from germline, CDR1 is SGHRS and CDR2 is YFSETQ. After removal of 7 bases from V and 5 bases from J, the junction contained 2 bases not matched to a gene. The CDR3 runs 12 residues. The CDR3 DNA sequence: TGCGCCAGCGCGGGACAGGGGTATGGCTACACCTTC. Translation gives CASAGQGYGYTF.

V is TRBV9 and J is TRBJ2-2; the D gene is possibly TRBD2 (6 bases). Germline V gives CDR1 SGDLS, CDR2 YYNGEE. This CDR3 region has 14 residues. The V gene lost 3 bases and the J gene lost 6 bases, with 12 bases spanning the gap. In nucleotides, the CDR3 is TGTGCCAGCAGCGGCCAGACTAGTTCCGGGGAGCTGTTTTTT. Encoded protein: CASSGQTSSGELFF. Supplemented by reference TRBV9 and TRBJ2-2, the full variable domain reads DSGVTQTPKHLITATGQRVTLRCSPRSGDLSVYWYQQSLDQGLQFLIQYYNGEERAKGNILERFSAQQFPDLHSELNLSSLELGDSALYFCASSGQTSSGELFFGEGSRLTVL.

The chain uses TRBV7-2 and TRBJ2-2, with D unresolved. Trimming left V 5 bases short and J 0 bases short, with 10 bases between. CDR3 length: 15 amino acids. Germline CDR1 and CDR2: SGHTA and FQGNSA. The CDR3 DNA reads TGTGCCAGCAGCCGAGATACGTCGAACACCGGGGAGCTGTTTTTT. Translating gives CASSRDTSNTGELFF.

The chain uses TRBV10-1 and TRBJ2-7; the D gene is possibly TRBD2 (5 bases). V lost 6 bases and J 3 bases, leaving 15 bases between the germline ends. This CDR3 comprises 14 residues. From germline, CDR1 is WNHNN and CDR2 SYGVQD (reference sequence). CDR3 DNA: TGCGCCAGCAGCGCTACGGGGAATGACTACGAGCAGTACTTC. Its protein is CASSATGNDYEQYF.

This clone was picked up a small number of times. The gene calls are TRBV23-1 and TRBJ2-3, with TRBD2 as a possible D gene (6 bases). TRBV23-1 is assigned to the ORF class and has an uncertain function. V was clipped by 4 bases and J by 0 bases, with 20 bases between them. The CDR3 loop spans 18 amino acids. CDR3 sequence (DNA): TGCGCCAGCAGTCCAAACCAGTCTTGGGGGACTAGCACAGATACGCAGTATTTT. Residues: CASSPNQSWGTSTDTQYF.

The chain joins TRBV7-2 to TRBJ2-7, with D tentatively TRBD2 (6 bases). The CDR3 consists of 18 residues. Trimming pared 6 bases from V and 6 bases from J, leaving 30 bases between. Germline CDR1 and CDR2: SGHTA and FQGNSA. The CDR3 nucleotides read TGTGCCAGCAGTTACCCAACTCGCGGCCAGACTAGAGTAGGCGAGCAGTACTTC. Protein sequence: CASSYPTRGQTRVGEQYF.

The V and J genes are TRBV7-2 and TRBJ1-5; D possibly corresponds to TRBD1 (5 bases). Trimming pared 5 bases from V and 4 bases from J, leaving 12 bases between. There are 14 residues in the CDR3. Germline-derived CDR1 and CDR2 are SGHTA and FQGNSA. CDR3 sequence reads: CASSRNRFNQPQHF. CDR3 coding DNA: TGTGCCAGCAGCCGTAACAGGTTTAATCAGCCCCAGCATTTT.

The chain combines TRBV6-1 with TRBJ2-5, with D possibly being TRBD2 (5 bases). The CDR3 has 14 amino acids. Germline assignment: CDR1 MNHNS and CDR2 SASEGT. The V gene lost 1 base and the J gene lost 5 bases, with 11 bases spanning the gap. The CDR3 bases are TGTGCCAGCAGTGAAGAGGCGGGTCGGGAGACCCAGTACTTC. Its protein product is CASSEEAGRETQYF.

The chain employs TRBV7-8 and TRBJ2-3, with TRBD1 as a possible D gene (6 bases). Trimming took off 6 bases at V and 1 base at J, with 14 bases between the two ends. Germline loops: CDR1 SGHVS, CDR2 FQNEAQ. The CDR3 contains 15 residues. Here the CDR3 reads CASRPWGQGTDTQYF. CDR3 nucleotide sequence: TGTGCCAGCAGACCTTGGGGGCAGGGCACAGATACGCAGTATTTT.

V and J are TRBV30 and TRBJ1-3, with TRBD1 matching over 7 bases. Germline trimming cut 3 bases from V and 4 bases from J; bases unmatched to any gene: 9. This CDR3 has 15 amino acids. The V gene's germline CDR1 is GTSNPN and CDR2 SVGIG (reference sequence). The CDR3 DNA is TGTGCCTGGAGGAAGGGACAGCCAGGAGGAAACACCATATATTTT. It yields the protein CAWRKGQPGGNTIYF.

J is TRBJ1-1 and V is TRBV7-2; 7 nucleotides agree with TRBD1. The germline CDR1 and CDR2 sequences are SGHTA and FQGNSA. The CDR3 consists of 13 residues. The V gene end was trimmed by 2 bases and the J gene end by 4 bases; junction bases not matched to a gene: 1. The CDR3 loop is CASSLQGGTEAFF. The CDR3 nucleotides are TGTGCCAGCAGCTTACAGGGGGGCACTGAAGCTTTCTTT.

The gene calls are TRBV7-9 and TRBJ2-7, with 8 bases lining up with TRBD2. The germline gives CDR1 SEHNR, CDR2 FQNEAQ (reference sequence). V shed 3 bases and J 2 bases; nucleotides not matched to a gene: 3. This CDR3 is 14 amino acids long. The CDR3 bases are TGTGCCAGCAGCTTTAGCGGGGCCACCTACGAGCAGTACTTC. The encoded protein is CASSFSGATYEQYF.